The rows below give T cell receptor beta chains drawn from one sample of a study of shared clonotypes between healthy human individuals. Sequenced by immunoSEQ multiplex PCR; TCRdb stores in-frame clones only, minus some. Here the sample spans about 480,000 clones, roughly 78% being singletons. The sample consisted of PBMCs. These receptors were obtained from a woman in her thirties or forties in good health. Some clones in this sample may be carry-over from other donors' samples. The CDR3 runs from the conserved cysteine through the conserved F or W. D genes are given only for firm matches. For some rows the clone size is stated as once, few or many, or as a class when expanded; others skip it.

clone_size,v_call,j_call,d_call,cdr3_aa,cdr3_nt
.,TRBV5-5,TRBJ2-7,.,CASSLGVDEQYF,TGTGCCAGCAGCTTGGGAGTGGACGAGCAGTACTTC
.,TRBV10-3,TRBJ1-2,.,CAIRAESGYGYTF,TGTGCCATTAGAGCAGAGTCTGGGTATGGCTACACCTTC
.,TRBV11-2,TRBJ2-7,TRBD2,CASSLYRGGYEQYF,TGTGCCAGCAGCTTGTATCGGGGGGGCTACGAGCAGTACTTC
.,TRBV27,TRBJ1-6,.,CASSLFSNSPLHF,TGTGCCAGCAGTTTATTCTCGAATTCACCCCTCCACTTT
.,TRBV4-1,TRBJ2-3,TRBD2,CASSRYIAGAPTDTQYF,TGCGCCAGCAGCCGGTATATAGCGGGAGCCCCCACAGATACGCAGTATTTT
.,TRBV18,TRBJ2-2,.,CASSSPTGLNTGELFF,TGTGCCAGCTCATCTCCGACGGGACTCAACACCGGGGAGCTGTTTTTT
once,TRBV2,TRBJ1-2,.,CASSVRRDGYGYTF,TGTGCCAGCAGTGTCAGGAGGGACGGATATGGCTACACCTTC
once,TRBV6-5,TRBJ1-1,.,CASSYSSRNTEAFF,TGTGCCAGCAGTTACTCGAGCAGGAACACTGAAGCTTTCTTT
.,TRBV9,TRBJ2-1,TRBD2,CASSLTSGAHGEQFF,TGTGCCAGCAGCCTCACTAGCGGGGCCCACGGTGAGCAGTTCTTC
.,TRBV5-1,TRBJ2-5,.,CASSLEPSRTQETQYF,TGCGCCAGCAGCTTGGAGCCTAGCAGAACACAAGAGACCCAGTACTTC
.,TRBV5-5,TRBJ2-3,.,CASSRGQSTDTQYF,TGTGCCAGCAGCAGAGGACAGTCCACAGATACGCAGTATTTT
.,TRBV5-6,TRBJ1-2,.,CASSLARVGYTF,TGTGCCAGCAGCTTGGCCAGGGTTGGCTACACCTTC
.,TRBV28,TRBJ2-5,.,CASSRGLQETQYF,TGTGCCAGCAGCAGGGGTCTGCAAGAGACCCAGTACTTC
few,TRBV27,TRBJ1-5,.,CASRFQLNSNQPQHF,TGTGCCAGCAGGTTTCAGTTGAATAGCAATCAGCCCCAGCATTTT
.,TRBV9,TRBJ2-2,TRBD1,CASSVEGQGAAGELFF,TGTGCCAGCAGCGTAGAGGGACAGGGGGCCGCCGGGGAGCTGTTTTTT
.,TRBV29-1,TRBJ2-2,TRBD2,CSVEPAGYTGELFF,TGCAGCGTTGAGCCAGCGGGATACACCGGGGAGCTGTTTTTT
.,TRBV6-1,TRBJ1-4,.,CASSEARTGTMLFF,TGTGCCAGCAGTGAAGCGCGTACGGGGACAATGCTGTTTTTT
.,TRBV14,TRBJ1-6,.,CASSQGRHRYNSPLHF,TGTGCCAGCAGCCAAGGCAGACACCGGTATAATTCACCCCTCCACTTT
.,TRBV10-3,TRBJ2-4,.,CASRDGDIQYF,TGTGCCTCCAGGGACGGGGACATTCAGTACTTC
.,TRBV21-1,TRBJ1-2,.,CASSGKQSNWNYGYTF,TGTGCCAGCAGCGGGAAACAGTCAAACTGGAACTATGGCTACACCTTC
.,TRBV6-6,TRBJ1-4,.,CASSQTRTNEKLFF,TGTGCCAGCAGCCAGACTCGGACTAATGAAAAACTGTTTTTT
few,TRBV27,TRBJ2-1,.,CASSVYNEQFF,TGTGCCAGCAGTGTCTACAATGAGCAGTTCTTC
.,TRBV5-1,TRBJ1-4,.,CASSLSQPEKLFF,TGCGCCAGCAGCTTGTCACAACCAGAAAAACTGTTTTTT
.,TRBV15,TRBJ2-1,.,CATSRDREGYEQFF,TGTGCCACCAGTCGAGACAGGGAGGGGTATGAGCAGTTCTTC
.,TRBV9,TRBJ2-7,TRBD2,CASSVLAATYEQYF,TGTGCCAGCAGCGTACTAGCGGCAACCTACGAGCAGTACTTC
.,TRBV7-8,TRBJ2-1,.,CASALLRDPRYNEQFF,TGTGCCAGCGCCCTGCTTCGGGATCCGCGGTACAATGAGCAGTTCTTC
.,TRBV28,TRBJ2-6,.,CASSLPRAAGANVLTF,TGTGCCAGCAGTTTACCCAGGGCTGCCGGGGCCAACGTCCTGACTTTC
.,TRBV19,TRBJ2-6,TRBD1,CASSLGGLGQFPSSGANVLTF,TGTGCCAGTAGTCTAGGGGGCCTTGGACAGTTTCCGTCCTCTGGGGCCAACGTCCTGACTTTC
.,TRBV28,TRBJ2-7,TRBD1,CASSLDSGQGGLEQYF,TGTGCCAGCAGTTTGGATTCGGGACAGGGAGGACTCGAGCAGTACTTC
.,TRBV11-1,TRBJ2-2,TRBD2,CASSYTSGNTGELFF,TGTGCCAGCAGCTACACTAGCGGGAACACCGGGGAGCTGTTTTTT
.,TRBV10-3,TRBJ2-6,TRBD1,CAIRQGATGANVLTF,TGTGCCATCCGACAGGGGGCTACTGGGGCCAACGTCCTGACTTTC
.,TRBV19,TRBJ2-6,.,CASSVRGRGANVLTF,TGTGCCAGTAGTGTCAGGGGGAGGGGGGCCAACGTCCTGACTTTC